This TCR beta chain came from a study of blood T cells in healthy people across ages. General study results and limits: Per million T cells, TCR beta diversity dropped roughly linearly as age increased.

CDR3 length: 15 residues. The germline V and J ends were trimmed by 1 base and 9 bases, with 15 bases remaining between them. Germline V gene data show CDR1 as MGHRA and CDR2 as YSYEKL. Alongside a J-beta primer mix, a sample-barcoded 5' primer served in a second PCR lasting about 7 to 11 cycles. MiXCR was run by TCRdb on the 5' RACE reads, yielding one entry per CDR3 protein. The table includes about 1,500,000 distinct CDR3 sequences, around two fifths detected once. This clonotype was found a few times. The antigen is not known. This sequence joins TRBV4-1 and TRBJ1-4, with D possibly matching TRBD1 (6 bases). This TCR derives from a woman aged 18-29 years in good health. The sequenced material came from blood. The CDR3 nucleotides are TGCGCCAGCAGCCAAGTGTCAGGGGCGCTCAAAAAACTGTTTTTT. Amino acid sequence: CASSQVSGALKKLFF.